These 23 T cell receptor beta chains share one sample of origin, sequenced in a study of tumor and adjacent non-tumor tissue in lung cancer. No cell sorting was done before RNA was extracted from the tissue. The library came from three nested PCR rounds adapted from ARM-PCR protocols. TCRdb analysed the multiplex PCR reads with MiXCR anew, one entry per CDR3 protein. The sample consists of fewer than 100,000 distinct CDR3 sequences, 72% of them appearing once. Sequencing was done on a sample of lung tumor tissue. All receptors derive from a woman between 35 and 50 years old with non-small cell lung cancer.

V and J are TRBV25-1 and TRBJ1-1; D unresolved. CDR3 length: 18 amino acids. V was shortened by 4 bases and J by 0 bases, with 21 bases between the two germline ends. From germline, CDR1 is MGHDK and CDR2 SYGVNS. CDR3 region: CASSVERGRGYMNTEAFF. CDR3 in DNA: TGTGCCAGCAGTGTAGAGAGAGGGCGCGGATACATGAACACTGAAGCTTTCTTT.

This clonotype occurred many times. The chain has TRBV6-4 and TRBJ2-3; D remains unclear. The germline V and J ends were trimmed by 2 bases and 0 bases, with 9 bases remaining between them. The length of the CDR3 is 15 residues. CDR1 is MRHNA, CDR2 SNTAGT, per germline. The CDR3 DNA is TGTGCCAGCAGTGACGCGCCCGGGAGCACAGATACGCAGTATTTT. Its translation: CASSDAPGSTDTQYF.

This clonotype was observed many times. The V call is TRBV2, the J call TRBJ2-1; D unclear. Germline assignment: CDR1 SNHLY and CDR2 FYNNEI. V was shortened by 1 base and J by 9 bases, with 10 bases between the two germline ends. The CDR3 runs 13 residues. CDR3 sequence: CASSEVRQPEQFF. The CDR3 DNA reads TGTGCCAGCAGTGAAGTCAGGCAACCTGAGCAGTTCTTC. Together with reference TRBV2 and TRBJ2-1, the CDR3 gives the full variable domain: EPEVTQTPSHQVTQMGQEVILRCVPISNHLYFYWYRQILGQKVEFLVSFYNNEISEKSEIFDDQFSVERPDGSNFTLKIRSTKLEDSAMYFCASSEVRQPEQFFGPGTRLTVL.

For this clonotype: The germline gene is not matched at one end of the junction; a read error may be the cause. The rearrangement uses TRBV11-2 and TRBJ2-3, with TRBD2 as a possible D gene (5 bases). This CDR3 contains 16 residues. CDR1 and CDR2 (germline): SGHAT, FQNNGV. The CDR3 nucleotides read TGTGTCAGCAGCTTAGCGTTTAGCGCTAGCACAGATGCGCAGTATTTT. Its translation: CVSSLAFSASTDAQYF.

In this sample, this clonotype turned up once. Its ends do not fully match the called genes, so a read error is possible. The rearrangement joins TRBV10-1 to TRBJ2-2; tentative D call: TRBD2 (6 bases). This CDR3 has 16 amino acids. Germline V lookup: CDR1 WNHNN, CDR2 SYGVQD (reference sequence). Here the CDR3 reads CDSSEGGILGTGELFF. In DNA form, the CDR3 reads TGCGACAGCAGTGAAGGAGGGATCCTTGGCACGGGGGAGTTGTTTTTT.

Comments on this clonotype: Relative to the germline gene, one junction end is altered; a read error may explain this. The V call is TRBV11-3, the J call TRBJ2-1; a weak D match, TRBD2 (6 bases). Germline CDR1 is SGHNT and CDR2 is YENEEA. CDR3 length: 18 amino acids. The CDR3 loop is CASSLGLIVDGSYNELFF. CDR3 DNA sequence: TGTGCCAGCAGCCTCGGACTAATCGTGGATGGCTCCTACAATGAGCTGTTCTTC.

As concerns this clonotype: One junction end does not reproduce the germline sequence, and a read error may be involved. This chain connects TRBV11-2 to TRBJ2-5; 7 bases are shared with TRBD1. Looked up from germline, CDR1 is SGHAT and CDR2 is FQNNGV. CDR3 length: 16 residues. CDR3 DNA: TGTGTCAGCAGCTCCCCGGGCAGGGGGATACAAGAGACCCAGTACTTC. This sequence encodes CVSSSPGRGIQETQYF.

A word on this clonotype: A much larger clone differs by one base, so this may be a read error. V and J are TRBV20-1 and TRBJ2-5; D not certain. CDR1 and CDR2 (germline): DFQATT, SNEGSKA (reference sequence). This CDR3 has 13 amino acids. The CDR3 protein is CCAYLNKQETQYF. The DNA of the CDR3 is TGCTGTGCCTACCTAAATAAACAAGAGACCCAGTACTTC.

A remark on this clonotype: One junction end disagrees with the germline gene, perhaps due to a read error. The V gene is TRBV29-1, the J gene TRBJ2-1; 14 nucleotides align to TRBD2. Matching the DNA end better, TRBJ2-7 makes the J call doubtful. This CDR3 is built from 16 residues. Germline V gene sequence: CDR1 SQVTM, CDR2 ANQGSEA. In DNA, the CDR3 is TGCAGTGTTGAAGCAATGACTAGCGGGAGGGGGGATGAGCAGTACTTC. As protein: CSVEAMTSGRGDEQYF.

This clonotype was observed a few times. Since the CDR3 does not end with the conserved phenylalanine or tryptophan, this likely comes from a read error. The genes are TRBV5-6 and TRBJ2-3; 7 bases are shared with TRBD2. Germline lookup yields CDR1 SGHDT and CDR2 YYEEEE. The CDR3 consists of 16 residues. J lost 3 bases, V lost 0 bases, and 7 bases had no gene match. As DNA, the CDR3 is TGTGCCAGCAGCTTGGTGGGAGGGGCCGGTACAGATACGCAGTATTAT. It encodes CASSLVGGAGTDTQYY.

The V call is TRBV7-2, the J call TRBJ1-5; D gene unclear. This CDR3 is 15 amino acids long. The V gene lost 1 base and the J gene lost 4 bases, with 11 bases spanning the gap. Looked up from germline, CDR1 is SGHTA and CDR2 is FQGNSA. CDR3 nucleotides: TGTGCCAGCAGCTTAGGGGGTGCGGGAAATCAGCCCCAGCATTTT. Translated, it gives CASSLGGAGNQPQHF.

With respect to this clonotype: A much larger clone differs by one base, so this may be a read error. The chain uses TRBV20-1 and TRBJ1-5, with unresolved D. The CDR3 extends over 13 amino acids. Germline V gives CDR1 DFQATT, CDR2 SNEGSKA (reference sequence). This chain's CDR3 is CSAPLEGNQSQHF. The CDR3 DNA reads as TGCAGTGCCCCCTTGGAGGGAAATCAGTCCCAGCATTTT.

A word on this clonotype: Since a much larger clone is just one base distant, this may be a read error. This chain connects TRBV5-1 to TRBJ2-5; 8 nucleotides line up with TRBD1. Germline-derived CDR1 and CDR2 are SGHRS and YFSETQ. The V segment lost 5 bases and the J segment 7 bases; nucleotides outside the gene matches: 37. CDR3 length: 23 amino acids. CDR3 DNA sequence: TGCGCCAGCAGAAGATTCCCAAGGACCCCCGACCGAGATACTGGTGCAGGGGGCGTGACCCAGTACTTC. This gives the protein CASRRFPRTPDRDTGAGGVTQYF. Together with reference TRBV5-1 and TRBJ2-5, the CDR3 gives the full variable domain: KAGVTQTPRYLIKTRGQQVTLSCSPISGHRSVSWYQQTPGQGLQFLFEYFSETQRNKGNFPGRFSGRQFSNSRSEMNVSTLELGDSALYLCASRRFPRTPDRDTGAGGVTQYFGPGTRLLVL.

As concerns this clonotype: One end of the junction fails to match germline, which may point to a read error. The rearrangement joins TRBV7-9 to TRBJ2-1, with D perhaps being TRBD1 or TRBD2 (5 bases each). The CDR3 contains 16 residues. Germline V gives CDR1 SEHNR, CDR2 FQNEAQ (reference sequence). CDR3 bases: TGTGCCAGCAGCTACTGGGACCACTCAACGCACACTGAGCACTTCTTC. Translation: CASSYWDHSTHTEHFF. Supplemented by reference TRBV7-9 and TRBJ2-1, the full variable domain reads DTGVSQNPRHKITKRGQNVTFRCDPISEHNRLYWYRQTLGQGPEFLTYFQNEAQLEKSRLLSDRFSAERPKGSFSTLEIQRTEQGDSAMYLCASSYWDHSTHTEHFFGPGTRLTVL.

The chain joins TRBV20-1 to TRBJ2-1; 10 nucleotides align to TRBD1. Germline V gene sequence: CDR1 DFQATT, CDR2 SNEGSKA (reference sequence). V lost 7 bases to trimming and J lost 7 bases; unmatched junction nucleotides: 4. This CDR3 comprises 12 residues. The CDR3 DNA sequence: TGCAGTGGCCCGGACAGGGGGAATGAGCAGTTCTTC. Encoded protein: CSGPDRGNEQFF.

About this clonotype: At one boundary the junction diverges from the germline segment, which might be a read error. The CDR3 nucleotides are TGTACCAGCAGCTCGCGCGTCGTAACTAGCGGGGGACTGAGGGAGCAATTCTTC. It encodes CTSSSRVVTSGGLREQFF. V usage is TRBV11-2 and J usage is TRBJ2-1; 11 bases fit TRBD2. This CDR3 region has 18 residues. Germline V gene data show CDR1 as SGHAT and CDR2 as FQNNGV.

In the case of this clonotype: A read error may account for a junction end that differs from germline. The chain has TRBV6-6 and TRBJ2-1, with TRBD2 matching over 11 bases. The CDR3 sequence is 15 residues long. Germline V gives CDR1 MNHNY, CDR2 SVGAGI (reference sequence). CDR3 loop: CASSTGTSGCNELFF. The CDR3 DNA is TGTGCCAGCAGTACCGGGACTAGCGGTTGCAATGAGCTGTTCTTC.

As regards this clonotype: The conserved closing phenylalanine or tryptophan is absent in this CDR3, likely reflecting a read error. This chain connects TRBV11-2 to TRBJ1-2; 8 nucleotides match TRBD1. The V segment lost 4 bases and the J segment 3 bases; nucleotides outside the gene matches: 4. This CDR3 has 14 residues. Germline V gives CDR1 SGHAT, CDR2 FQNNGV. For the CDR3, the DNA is TGTGCCAGCAGCTCGGGGACAGGAGACTATGGCTACACCTTA. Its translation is CASSSGTGDYGYTL.

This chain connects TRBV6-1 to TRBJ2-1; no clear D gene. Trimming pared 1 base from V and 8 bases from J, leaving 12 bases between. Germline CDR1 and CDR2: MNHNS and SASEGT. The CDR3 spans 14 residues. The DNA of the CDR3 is TGTGCCAGCAGTGAAGAGGGTGCCCACCATGAGCAGTTCTTC. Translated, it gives CASSEEGAHHEQFF.

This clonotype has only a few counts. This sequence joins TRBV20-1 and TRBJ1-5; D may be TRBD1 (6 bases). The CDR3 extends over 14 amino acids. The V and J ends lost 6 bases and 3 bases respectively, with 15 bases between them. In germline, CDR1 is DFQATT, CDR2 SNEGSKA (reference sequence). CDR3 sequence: CSAPGGGPNQPQHF. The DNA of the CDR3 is TGCAGTGCGCCCGGGGGGGGCCCCAATCAGCCCCAGCATTTT.

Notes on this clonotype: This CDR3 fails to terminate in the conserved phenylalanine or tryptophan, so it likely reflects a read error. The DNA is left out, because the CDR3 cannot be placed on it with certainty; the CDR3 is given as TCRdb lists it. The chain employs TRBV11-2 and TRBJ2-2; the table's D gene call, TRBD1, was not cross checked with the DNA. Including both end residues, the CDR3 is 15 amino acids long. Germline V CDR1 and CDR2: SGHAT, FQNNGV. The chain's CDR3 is CASSPNSGGLRELII.

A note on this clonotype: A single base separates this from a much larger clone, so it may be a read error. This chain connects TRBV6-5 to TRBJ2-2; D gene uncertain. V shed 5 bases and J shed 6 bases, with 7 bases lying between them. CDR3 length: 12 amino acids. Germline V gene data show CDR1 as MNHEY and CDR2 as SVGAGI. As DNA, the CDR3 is TGTGCCAGCAGTCGCTTCGCCGGGGAGCTGTTTTTT. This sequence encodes CASSRFAGELFF.

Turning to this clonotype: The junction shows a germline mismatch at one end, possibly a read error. CDR3: CANSLAGGPDEQFF. CDR3 DNA: TGCGCCAACAGCTTAGCGGGGGGGCCGGATGAGCAGTTCTTC. The J gene is TRBJ2-1, the V gene TRBV5-1; 11 bases fit TRBD2. CDR3 length: 14 residues. Germline V gene lookup returns CDR1 SGHRS and CDR2 YFSETQ.